A selection of T cell receptor beta chains follows, all from one sample in a study of blood T cells in healthy people across ages. TCRdb itself ran the 5' RACE reads through MiXCR, one entry per CDR3 protein. This sample has some 760,000 distinct CDR3 sequences; around a quarter occur once, and the top ten carry more than 7.5%. Another study also made use of these data, one on T cells of mothers and their children.

Sequenced sample: blood. The source of these receptors is a boy between 10 and 17 years old in good health. Both conserved end residues are part of each CDR3. Each record gives: V gene, clone size, J gene, CDR3 protein. For some rows the clone size is stated as once, few or many, or as a class when expanded; others skip it.

v_call: TRBV5-4
clone_size: few
j_call: TRBJ2-5
cdr3_aa: CASSFGQSQETQYF

v_call: TRBV9
clone_size: NA
j_call: TRBJ1-2
cdr3_aa: CASSGREERNGYTF

v_call: TRBV12-3/TRBV12-4
clone_size: NA
j_call: TRBJ1-3
cdr3_aa: CASSLGDGGYTIYF

v_call: TRBV7-2
clone_size: NA
j_call: TRBJ2-6
cdr3_aa: CASSPSAATGANVLTF

v_call: TRBV7-9
clone_size: once
j_call: TRBJ2-3
cdr3_aa: CASGTSGRGDTQYF

v_call: TRBV5-5
clone_size: NA
j_call: TRBJ1-5
cdr3_aa: CASSLGTGQADNQPQHF

v_call: TRBV29-1
clone_size: NA
j_call: TRBJ2-1
cdr3_aa: CSGSPSSYNEQFF

v_call: TRBV20-1
clone_size: NA
j_call: NA
cdr3_aa: CSARGELGQIAGFIWNEQFF

v_call: TRBV7-6
clone_size: NA
j_call: TRBJ2-7
cdr3_aa: CASSSKIGQGAQDYEQYF

v_call: TRBV7-9
clone_size: once
j_call: TRBJ1-2
cdr3_aa: CASSLGVARPNYGYTF

v_call: TRBV7-2
clone_size: NA
j_call: NA
cdr3_aa: CASSPSGGAFNEQFF

v_call: TRBV6-1
clone_size: few
j_call: NA
cdr3_aa: CASRTSGRANEQFF

v_call: TRBV6-6
clone_size: few
j_call: TRBJ2-7
cdr3_aa: CASSYSTGREQYF

v_call: TRBV7-3
clone_size: NA
j_call: TRBJ2-2
cdr3_aa: CASSPSPGPRGTGELFF

v_call: TRBV10-1
clone_size: NA
j_call: TRBJ2-1
cdr3_aa: CASSEGSKKEQFF

v_call: TRBV6-1
clone_size: few
j_call: TRBJ2-7
cdr3_aa: CATRLAGAYEQYF

v_call: TRBV5-5
clone_size: once
j_call: TRBJ2-7
cdr3_aa: CASSWMVGGSYEQYF

v_call: TRBV12-3/TRBV12-4
clone_size: NA
j_call: TRBJ2-3
cdr3_aa: CASSFSERAGDTQYF

v_call: TRBV27
clone_size: few
j_call: TRBJ2-5
cdr3_aa: CASSPTGQGLETQYF

v_call: TRBV29-1
clone_size: few
j_call: TRBJ1-1
cdr3_aa: CSVAQTFGTEAFF

v_call: TRBV5-6
clone_size: NA
j_call: TRBJ2-1
cdr3_aa: CASSPSGGVYEQFF

v_call: TRBV18
clone_size: NA
j_call: TRBJ2-4
cdr3_aa: CASSPGQGTNIQYF

v_call: TRBV5-1
clone_size: many
j_call: TRBJ2-1
cdr3_aa: CASSLGVSSYNEQFF

v_call: TRBV5-1
clone_size: NA
j_call: TRBJ2-1
cdr3_aa: CASSQRQGGNEQFF

v_call: TRBV4-3
clone_size: NA
j_call: TRBJ2-6
cdr3_aa: CASSFGTSGAGANVLTF

v_call: TRBV25-1
clone_size: few
j_call: TRBJ2-3
cdr3_aa: CASSELATDTQYF

v_call: TRBV19
clone_size: few
j_call: TRBJ2-1
cdr3_aa: CASSVKGGYSYNEQFF

v_call: TRBV20-1
clone_size: NA
j_call: TRBJ2-4
cdr3_aa: CSEMGVGKNIQYF

v_call: TRBV5-5
clone_size: few
j_call: TRBJ2-7
cdr3_aa: CASSFQGTGWYEQYF